The 17 T cell receptor beta chains in this list originate from one sample, sequenced in a study of blood T cell repertoires in COVID-19. Clones were sequenced by immunoSEQ multiplex PCR, and TCRdb holds only the in-frame ones, with some missing. The sample includes about 670,000 clones, around 90% of them seen just once. Input material: peripheral blood. These receptors were taken from a woman aged 18-30 years with acute or convalescent COVID-19.

This clone was observed once. V gene TRBV19 combines with J gene TRBJ1-4; D ambiguous. CDR1 is LNHDA, CDR2 SQIVND, per germline (reference sequence). The CDR3 length is 12 residues. V was trimmed by 5 bases and J by 8 bases, leaving 9 bases between them. The CDR3 protein is CASSEAGEKLFF. The CDR3, as DNA: TGTGCCAGTAGTGAGGCTGGGGAAAAACTGTTTTTT.

This chain links TRBV5-1 with TRBJ2-3; 8 nucleotides match TRBD2. Germline lookup yields CDR1 SGHRS and CDR2 YFSETQ. The V segment lost 3 bases and the J segment 2 bases; nucleotides outside the gene matches: 2. The CDR3 consists of 14 residues. The CDR3 spells CASSSGGATDTQYF. CDR3 sequence (DNA): TGCGCCAGCAGCTCCGGGGGGGCCACAGATACGCAGTATTTT.

This clone came up a few times. The chain links TRBV6-2 or TRBV6-3 to TRBJ2-3; a possible D gene is TRBD2 (6 bases). V lost 2 bases and J 0 bases, leaving 9 bases between the germline ends. CDR3 size: 15 residues. The germline gives CDR1 MNHEY, CDR2 SVGEGT. This CDR3 is CASSYGAGSTDTQYF. The CDR3 DNA sequence: TGTGCCAGCAGTTACGGGGCGGGGAGCACAGATACGCAGTATTTT.

The genes are TRBV3-1 (or the pseudogene TRBV3-2) and TRBJ2-1; 11 nucleotides match TRBD2. This CDR3 spans 16 amino acids. Germline V gene sequence: CDR1 LGHDT, CDR2 YNNKEL (reference sequence). The trim removed 1 base at V and 8 bases at J, leaving 7 bases unmatched. CDR3 loop: CASSQATSGGFDEQFF. In nucleotides, the CDR3 is TGTGCCAGCAGCCAAGCCACTAGCGGGGGCTTTGATGAGCAGTTCTTC.

J is TRBJ1-2 and V is TRBV19; 7 positions agree with TRBD1. The length of the CDR3 is 13 residues. Germline V gives CDR1 LNHDA, CDR2 SQIVND (reference sequence). The V and J ends lost 10 bases and 6 bases, in that order; junction bases with no gene match: 11. CDR3 protein: CAIPDRAGNGYTF. In DNA form, the CDR3 reads TGTGCCATCCCCGACAGGGCAGGGAATGGCTACACCTTC.

The chain employs TRBV2 and TRBJ1-1; TRBD1 aligns across 8 bases. This CDR3 spans 13 amino acids. Germline V gene lookup returns CDR1 SNHLY and CDR2 FYNNEI. Trimming cost V 10 bases and J 3 bases; bases outside gene matches: 7. In DNA, the CDR3 is TGTGCCACGAAGGGACAGGTCGACACTGAAGCTTTCTTT. Its translation: CATKGQVDTEAFF.

This clone was observed a few times. The chain carries TRBV7-2 and TRBJ1-4; 7 bases are a match to TRBD1. The CDR3 is 15 amino acids. V lost 0 bases, J lost 5 bases, and 3 bases stayed unmatched. Germline assignment: CDR1 SGHTA and CDR2 FQGNSA. CDR3 region: CASSLAKQGNEKLFF. In DNA, the CDR3 is TGTGCCAGCAGCTTAGCTAAACAGGGGAATGAAAAACTGTTTTTT.

The sample holds a few counts of this clone. At the DNA level, this CDR3 is encoded by other sequences in the same sample as well. The rearrangement joins TRBV5-4 to TRBJ1-2; D is unclear. Germline V lookup: CDR1 SGHNT, CDR2 YYREEE (reference sequence). V was pared by 0 bases and J by 0 bases, with 3 bases between. The CDR3 sequence is 13 residues long. The CDR3 DNA is TGTGCCAGCAGCTTGGGAGCTAACTATGGCTACACCTTC. Its protein is CASSLGANYGYTF.

This clone showed up just once. The CDR3 DNA reads TGTGCCACCTGTCGGGGGAGTCCCACTGAAGCTTTCTTT. Translating gives CATCRGSPTEAFF. The gene calls are TRBV12-3 or TRBV12-4 and TRBJ1-1; weak D call: TRBD1 (5 bases). V was trimmed by 10 bases and J by 4 bases, leaving 16 bases between them. The CDR3 consists of 13 residues.

The V gene is TRBV27, the J gene TRBJ1-2; TRBD1 agrees at 7 bases. CDR1 is MNHEY and CDR2 is SMNVEV in the germline V gene (reference sequence). J gave up 4 bases and V 6 bases, and 8 bases lay outside the gene matches. This CDR3 is built from 14 residues. CDR3 sequence reads: CASSPPGQSYGYTF. As DNA, the CDR3 is TGTGCCAGCAGCCCCCCGGGACAGTCCTATGGCTACACCTTC.

The chain has TRBV19 and TRBJ2-6, with D possibly being TRBD1 (6 bases). V gave up 5 bases and J gave up 0 bases, with 17 bases separating them. The CDR3 is 18 residues long. Per germline, CDR1 LNHDA and CDR2 SQIVND (reference sequence). CDR3 in DNA: TGTGCCAGTAGTCCTCATTGGACAGCCAGCTCTGGGGCCAACGTCCTGACTTTC. Amino acids: CASSPHWTASSGANVLTF.

The sample holds a few counts of this clone. This specimen includes other DNA sequences encoding the same CDR3. The rearrangement joins TRBV2 to TRBJ1-5; TRBD1 aligns across 10 bases. This CDR3 region has 14 residues. The V gene end was trimmed by 5 bases and the J gene end by 6 bases; junction bases not matched to a gene: 4. Per the germline V gene, CDR1 is SNHLY and CDR2 is FYNNEI. The CDR3 sequence is CASSLDRGPQPQHF. CDR3 nucleotides: TGTGCCAGCAGTCTCGACAGGGGGCCTCAGCCCCAGCATTTT. Filled out from reference TRBV2 and TRBJ1-5, the complete variable domain reads EPEVTQTPSHQVTQMGQEVILRCVPISNHLYFYWYRQILGQKVEFLVSFYNNEISEKSEIFDDQFSVERPDGSNFTLKIRSTKLEDSAMYFCASSLDRGPQPQHFGDGTRLSIL.

The chain employs TRBV14 and TRBJ2-2; D gene unclear. Germline V CDR1 and CDR2: SGHDN, FVKESK. CDR3 size: 13 residues. Trimming cost V 2 bases and J 3 bases, with 4 bases left between them. The CDR3 DNA is TGTGCCAGCAGCCAATTCTACACCGGGGAGCTGTTTTTT. Translation: CASSQFYTGELFF.

V and J are TRBV4-1 and TRBJ2-1; 11 nucleotides align to TRBD1. Germline assignment: CDR1 MGHRA and CDR2 YSYEKL. V was clipped by 4 bases and J by 6 bases; unmatched bases: 11. The CDR3 contains 17 residues. The CDR3 DNA is TGCGCCAGCAGCCCCCTCGTTCGGGACAGGGGGGGCAATGAGCAGTTCTTC. It is translated as CASSPLVRDRGGNEQFF.

J is TRBJ1-5 and V is TRBV4-1, with a weak D call TRBD1 (6 bases). CDR1 and CDR2 from the germline V gene are MGHRA and YSYEKL. V was clipped by 6 bases and J by 7 bases, with 16 bases between them. The CDR3 contains 14 residues. CDR3 sequence (DNA): TGCGCCAGCAGTCAGGGGCCGCTTGGGCAGCCCCAGCATTTT. Translated: CASSQGPLGQPQHF.

The chain couples TRBV7-9 to TRBJ2-1, with unresolved D. CDR1 SEHNR and CDR2 FQNEAQ come from the germline V gene (reference sequence). With 3 bases removed from V and 8 bases from J, the gap between germline ends came to 23 bases. This CDR3 has 17 residues. The CDR3 sequence: CASSFSFLEAHWYEQFF. CDR3 DNA sequence: TGTGCCAGCAGCTTTTCATTCTTAGAGGCACATTGGTATGAGCAGTTCTTC. The full variable domain, in which reference TRBV7-9 and TRBJ2-1 provide the parts outside the CDR3, is DTGVSQNPRHKITKRGQNVTFRCDPISEHNRLYWYRQTLGQGPEFLTYFQNEAQLEKSRLLSDRFSAERPKGSFSTLEIQRTEQGDSAMYLCASSFSFLEAHWYEQFFGPGTRLTVL.

This clone occurred once. In the same sample, other DNA sequences code for this CDR3. The J gene is TRBJ1-1, the V gene TRBV5-6; TRBD1 aligns across 7 bases. Unmatched junction bases numbered 3, after V lost 0 bases and J lost 7 bases. This CDR3 region has 13 residues. Germline CDR1 SGHDT, CDR2 YYEEEE. In nucleotides, the CDR3 is TGTGCCAGCAGCTTGGGGCAGGGGGTTGAAGCTTTCTTT. This translates into CASSLGQGVEAFF.